Sequencing of this T cell receptor beta chain was carried out in a study of long-term antiretroviral therapy in people with HIV. Germline V gene data show CDR1 as LGHNA and CDR2 as YSLEER. The CDR3 is 14 residues long. V shed 1 base and J shed 4 bases, with 9 bases lying between them. At the survey level, the v3.0 immunoSEQ assay was run. Sequencing of each sample targeted roughly 40,000-55,000 T-cell genomes. Sequencing used immunoSEQ multiplex PCR; TCRdb keeps in-frame clones, though not all of them. The table has tens of thousands of clones, 65% to 85% seen once. A note on this clone: Its antigen is not known.

Regarding the study as a whole: Absence of data on ART adherence, viral resistance or therapy changes was noted.

The V gene is TRBV4-3, the J gene TRBJ2-3, with D perhaps matching TRBD1 (5 bases). This sample comprised unsorted PBMCs, obtained 3 years after starting antiretroviral therapy. The sequence was obtained from a man between 45 and 60 years old with HIV. CDR3 residues: CASSQGIGADTQYF. The CDR3 DNA reads TGCGCCAGCAGCCAAGGAATAGGGGCAGATACGCAGTATTTT.